This TCR beta chain appears in the sequencing data of a study of molecular identifiers for immune sequencing clone quantification. Using its own MiXCR run on the PCR reads, TCRdb lists one record per CDR3 protein. The repertoire holds about 640,000 distinct CDR3 sequences, with about 20% as singletons. This CDR3 is 15 amino acids long. V was trimmed by 3 bases and J by 6 bases, leaving 18 bases between them. CDR1 is SGHRS, CDR2 YFSETQ, per germline. This clonotype was detected ten times or more. Its antigen is undetermined. General study findings and limits: Identical TCR molecules can share a barcode, and this sharing could underestimate highly expanded clone sizes.

The receptor's source is a human donor in good health. Some libraries in this study had Jurkat cell RNA spiked in. The chain recombines TRBV5-1 with TRBJ1-2; a possible D gene is TRBD1 (6 bases). The sequenced material came from naive CD8+ T cells from blood, with Jurkat cell RNA spiked in. Noted subset: FACS-sorted CD8+CD4-CCR7+CD45RA+ naive T cells. The CDR3 DNA reads TGCGCCAGCAGCTCAAGCGAACAGGGAACGAATGGCTACACCTTC. This codes for CASSSSEQGTNGYTF.